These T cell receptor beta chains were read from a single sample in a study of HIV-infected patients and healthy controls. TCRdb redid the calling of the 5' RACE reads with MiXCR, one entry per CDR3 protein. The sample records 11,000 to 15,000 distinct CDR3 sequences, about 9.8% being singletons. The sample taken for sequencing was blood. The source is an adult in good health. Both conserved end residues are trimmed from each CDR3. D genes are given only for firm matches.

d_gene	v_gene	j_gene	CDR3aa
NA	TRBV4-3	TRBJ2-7	ASSQVSGPREYEQY
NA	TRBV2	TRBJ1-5	ASRQTDNPNQPQH
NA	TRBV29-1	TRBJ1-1	SVTRTLLNTEAF
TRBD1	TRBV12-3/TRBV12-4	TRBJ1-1	ASRTGPNTEAF
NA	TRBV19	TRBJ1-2	ASSIPFVLDYT
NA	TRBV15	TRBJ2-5	ATSRDLQKTQY
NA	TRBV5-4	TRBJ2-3	ASSRDADTQY
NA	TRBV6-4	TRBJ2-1	ASSDSGEPYNEQF
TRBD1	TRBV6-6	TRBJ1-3	ASSPSGTGAGNTIY
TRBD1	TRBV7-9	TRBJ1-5	ASSRTGDYQPQH
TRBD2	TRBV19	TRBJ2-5	ASSRGTSGSGRETQY
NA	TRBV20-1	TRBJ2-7	SARSGAYEQY
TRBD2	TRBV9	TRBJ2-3	ASSVDGGVTDTQY
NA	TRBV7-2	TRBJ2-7	ASSLGALGSNEQY
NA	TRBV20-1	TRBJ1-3	SARPQVLSGNTIY
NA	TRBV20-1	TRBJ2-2	SARPGTGELF
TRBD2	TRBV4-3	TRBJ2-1	ASSHRLAGERIRDEQF
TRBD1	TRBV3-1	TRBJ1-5	ASSQGVAGGGQPQH
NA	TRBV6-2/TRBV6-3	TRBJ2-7	ASRSNVGGRGLSYEQY
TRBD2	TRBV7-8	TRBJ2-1	ASSWTSGHYNEQF
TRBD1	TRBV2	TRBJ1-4	ASSRAPGQGGEKLF
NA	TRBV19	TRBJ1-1	ATKGPAGPNTEAF
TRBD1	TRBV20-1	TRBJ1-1	SARGGQRGGTEAF
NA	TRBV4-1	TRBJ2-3	ASSPLRTASTDTQY
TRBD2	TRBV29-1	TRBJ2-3	SVVGGGAIDTQY
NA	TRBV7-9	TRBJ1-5	ASSLGGANQPQH
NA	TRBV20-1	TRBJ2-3	SAYFGGTALATE
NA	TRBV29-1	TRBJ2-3	SVVAVTDTQY
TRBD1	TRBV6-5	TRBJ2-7	ASSQGQLYEQY
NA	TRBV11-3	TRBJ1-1	ASSHSNTEAF
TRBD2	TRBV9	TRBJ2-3	ASSPQALADTDTQY
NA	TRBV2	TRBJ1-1	ASSRGQPGAEAF
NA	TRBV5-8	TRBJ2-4	ASSLNRTKNIQY
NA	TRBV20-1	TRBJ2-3	SARARGDPSTDTQY
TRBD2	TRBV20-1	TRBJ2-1	SARNPGRGTYNEQF
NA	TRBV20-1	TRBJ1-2	SAPTGPIHGYT
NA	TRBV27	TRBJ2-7	ASSLRGEQY
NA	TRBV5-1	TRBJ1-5	ASSLWGSQPQH
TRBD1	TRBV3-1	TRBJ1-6	ASSSTGAHSPLH
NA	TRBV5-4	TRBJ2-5	ATSRAGKRETQY
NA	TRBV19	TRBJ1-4	ASSIPGLGAGEKLF
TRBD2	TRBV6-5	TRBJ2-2	ASSPAGDNTGELF
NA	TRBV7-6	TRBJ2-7	ASSFRPSEEQY
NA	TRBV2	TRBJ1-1	ASSDGPGSEAF
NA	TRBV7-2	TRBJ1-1	ASSLAGSISEAF
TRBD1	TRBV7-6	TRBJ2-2	ASSLFGGQVNTGELF
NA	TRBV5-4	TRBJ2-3	ASSFEDTQY
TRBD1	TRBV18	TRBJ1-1	ASSPGTERTEAF
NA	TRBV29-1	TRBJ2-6	SVEDPRRANVLT
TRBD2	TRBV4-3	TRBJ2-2	ASSQASGSYTGELF
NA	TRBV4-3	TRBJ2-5	ASSQDPGRETQY